Detailed here is one T cell receptor (beta chain). Authors' methods: Scientists estimated how many nucleated cells there were by amplifying reference gene primers. Clones were sequenced by immunoSEQ multiplex PCR, and TCRdb holds only the in-frame ones, with some missing. The V and J calls and the clone size are those of that table, but D and trimming were determined from the DNA. The sample lists under 200,000 clones, about four fifths seen once, with 6.5% in the top ten. This entry comes from a study of blood T cell repertoires in COVID-19. Overall study: From the United States, Italy and Spain came samples of acute and convalescent COVID-19. Sources were T cells, B-cell-depleted T cells, or PBMCs; the material itself was cDNA or gDNA.

The sample consisted of peripheral blood. This clonotype was obtained from an older man with active or convalescent COVID-19.

In DNA, the CDR3 is TGTGCCAGCAGAGTCGGGGAGTATCAGCCCCAGCATTTT. Protein sequence: CASRVGEYQPQHF. This chain connects TRBV12-3 or TRBV12-4 to TRBJ1-5; unclear D gene. The CDR3 length is 13 residues. The V gene lost 6 bases and the J gene lost 5 bases, with 11 bases spanning the gap.